What follows are 9 T cell receptor beta chains derived from one specimen sequenced in a study of early T cells in non-severe SARS-CoV-2 infection. TCRdb recomputed calls from the 5' RACE reads with MiXCR, one row per CDR3 protein. The table records about 70,000 distinct CDR3 sequences, approximately 13% of them present only once. Sequenced: whole blood. These receptors all stem from an adult who was a healthcare worker with PCR-confirmed SARS-CoV-2 infection or an uninfected control (not recorded which).

This clonotype was counted at least ten times. The chain employs TRBV20-1 and TRBJ1-5; 8 bases are a match to TRBD1. CDR1 and CDR2 (germline): DFQATT, SNEGSKA (reference sequence). The trim removed 6 bases at V and 5 bases at J, leaving 12 bases unmatched. This CDR3 region has 15 residues. The CDR3 bases are TGCAGTGCCCCCGCGGCGGGGACAGGAGATCAGCCCCAGCATTTT. Translation gives CSAPAAGTGDQPQHF.

This clonotype was recorded many times. A junction end diverges from the germline sequence, so it may reflect a read error. V and J are TRBV7-9 and TRBJ2-7; D is undetermined. Germline V CDR1 and CDR2: SEHNR, FQNEAQ (reference sequence). There are 15 residues in the CDR3. CDR3 amino acids: CASSPLDLNSHEQYF. The CDR3 region has the DNA TGTGCCAGCAGCCCTCTGGACCTCAACTCCCACGAGCAGTACTTC.

This clonotype was observed many times. This chain joins TRBV27 and TRBJ1-1; no definite D call. V lost 2 bases to trimming and J lost 0 bases, with 10 bases between them. Germline loops: CDR1 MNHEY, CDR2 SMNVEV (reference sequence). This CDR3 is 15 amino acids long. CDR3 residues: CASSLMTPLNTEAFF. CDR3 bases: TGTGCCAGCAGTTTAATGACACCTCTGAACACTGAAGCTTTCTTT.

This clonotype was found many times. The chain has TRBV2 and TRBJ1-5; 10 bases match TRBD1. Trimming removed 0 bases from V and 2 bases from J; junction bases left unmatched: 7. CDR1 is SNHLY and CDR2 is FYNNEI in the germline V gene. CDR3 size: 18 residues. DNA for the CDR3: TGTGCCAGCAGTGAAGCCGGGACAGGGGAGGCGGGCAATCAGCCCCAGCATTTT. It specifies CASSEAGTGEAGNQPQHF. Filled out from reference TRBV2 and TRBJ1-5, the complete variable domain reads EPEVTQTPSHQVTQMGQEVILRCVPISNHLYFYWYRQILGQKVEFLVSFYNNEISEKSEIFDDQFSVERPDGSNFTLKIRSTKLEDSAMYFCASSEAGTGEAGNQPQHFGDGTRLSIL.

Ten or more counts support this clonotype. The rearrangement links TRBV12-3 or TRBV12-4 to TRBJ1-2; D is undetermined. The CDR3 is 13 residues long. V was cut by 5 bases and J by 3 bases, with 10 bases left in between. The CDR3 reads CASSARKDYGYTF. CDR3 nucleotides: TGTGCCAGCAGTGCAAGGAAAGACTATGGCTACACCTTC.

This clonotype was counted many times. The chain uses TRBV7-4 and TRBJ1-5; a weak D match, TRBD1 (6 bases). This CDR3 is 14 amino acids long. Germline assignment: CDR1 SGHVT and CDR2 SQSDAQ. Trimming stripped 5 bases from V and 3 bases from J, with 11 bases between. CDR3 coding DNA: TGTGCCAGCAGCCCCGGACAGAACAATCAGCCCCAGCATTTT. It encodes CASSPGQNNQPQHF.

This chain joins TRBV2 and TRBJ1-6; D remains unclear. CDR3 length: 17 amino acids. Per germline, CDR1 SNHLY and CDR2 FYNNEI. The V and J ends lost 4 bases and 9 bases respectively, with 22 bases between them. The CDR3 DNA is TGTGCCAGCAGTGTTAACAGCTTCGAGTATAGTGGTTCACCCCTCCACTTT. Translating it yields CASSVNSFEYSGSPLHF. Full variable domain (remainder filled in from reference TRBV2 and TRBJ1-6): EPEVTQTPSHQVTQMGQEVILRCVPISNHLYFYWYRQILGQKVEFLVSFYNNEISEKSEIFDDQFSVERPDGSNFTLKIRSTKLEDSAMYFCASSVNSFEYSGSPLHFGNGTRLTVT.

The sample holds many counts of this clonotype. CDR3 protein: CASSLDRGFGGYTF. Written as DNA, the CDR3 is TGTGCCAGCAGTTTGGACAGGGGATTTGGAGGCTACACCTTC. The genes are TRBV2 and TRBJ1-2; 9 bases match TRBD1. The CDR3 totals 14 residues. V was pared by 5 bases and J by 8 bases, with 9 bases of the junction left unmatched. In germline, CDR1 is SNHLY, CDR2 FYNNEI.

A few counts support this clonotype. The rearrangement uses TRBV7-9 and TRBJ1-1; no firm D call. Germline V gene lookup returns CDR1 SEHNR and CDR2 FQNEAQ (reference sequence). CDR3 length equals 14 residues. V was shortened by 1 base and J by 5 bases, with 11 bases between the two germline ends. DNA of the CDR3: TGTGCCAGCAGCTTAGGACGGAGCCCGACTGAAGCTTTCTTT. Encoded protein: CASSLGRSPTEAFF.